This section outlines one T cell receptor beta chain sequence together with its context. CDR3 size: 13 residues. V lost 8 bases and J lost 1, with 11 bases in between. The V gene's germline CDR1 is MNHNY and CDR2 SVGAGI (reference sequence). This sample was included in a study of control samples from healthy donors and cancer patients. Clones were read by immunoSEQ multiplex PCR, and TCRdb kept only the in-frame ones, dropping some. This table holds about 160,000 clones, approximately 93% found once. The sequenced sample consisted of blood. This chain joins TRBV6-6 and TRBJ1-1; unclear D gene. This clonotype was obtained from a woman in her thirties or forties in good health. CDR3 protein: CASLGLPNTEAFF. CDR3 bases: TGTGCCAGCCTAGGGTTGCCGAACACTGAAGCTTTCTTT.